The 6 T cell receptor beta chains reported below all come from one sample, sequenced in a study of T cells in Graves' hyperthyroidism and ophthalmopathy. Authors of the study amplified TCR beta CDR3 regions from RNA transcripts. First-round RT-PCR targeting the TCR CDR3 was performed with the HTBI primer set. A single record per CDR3 protein comes from TCRdb applying MiXCR to the multiplex PCR reads. The sample consists of a few hundred thousand distinct CDR3 sequences, about 16% of them appearing once. The sequenced material came from blood. These receptor sequences come from a woman between 40 and 55 years old with Graves' ophthalmopathy.

The CDR3 here is CASSEALTGGWNEQFF. DNA of the CDR3: TGTGCCAGCAGTGAAGCCCTGACAGGGGGGTGGAATGAGCAGTTCTTC. The V call is TRBV6-1, the J call TRBJ2-1; 9 bases line up with TRBD1. V gave up 0 bases and J gave up 7 bases; unmatched junction bases: 7. Germline-derived CDR1 and CDR2 are MNHNS and SASEGT. CDR3 size: 16 residues.

This sequence joins TRBV30 and TRBJ2-5, with TRBD2 identical over 8 bases. Germline V gene lookup returns CDR1 GTSNPN and CDR2 SVGIG (reference sequence). The V segment lost 3 bases and the J segment 5 bases; nucleotides outside the gene matches: 14. This CDR3 contains 16 residues. This CDR3 is CAWRAGLAGSRETQYF. The CDR3 bases are TGTGCCTGGAGGGCCGGATTAGCGGGGTCTAGGGAGACCCAGTACTTC.

V usage is TRBV5-1 and J usage is TRBJ2-2; 7 bases map to TRBD2. Losses at the gene ends were 4 bases for V and 2 bases for J; bases not matched to a gene: 11. There are 17 residues in the CDR3. CDR1 and CDR2 (germline): SGHRS, YFSETQ. The DNA for the CDR3 is TGCGCCAGCAGCCCGGGAGGACCGCTTACCAACACCGGGGAGCTGTTTTTT. This translates into CASSPGGPLTNTGELFF.

Turning to this clonotype: This may come from a read error, since a much larger clone is one base off. V and J are TRBV12-3 or TRBV12-4 and TRBJ2-1, with 9 positions matching TRBD1. The CDR3 is 19 amino acids. V dropped 3 bases and J dropped 1; count of bases not matched to a gene: 13. CDR3 sequence: CASSFRPKHRGPSYNEQFF. In DNA, the CDR3 is TGTGCCAGCAGTTTCCGCCCGAAACACAGGGGGCCGTCCTACAATGAGCAGTTCTTC.

The rearrangement links TRBV3-1 to TRBJ2-2, with 7 bases lining up with TRBD2. This CDR3 contains 16 residues. Trimming cost V 2 bases and J 1 base; bases outside gene matches: 4. CDR1 LGHDT and CDR2 YNNKEL come from the germline V gene (reference sequence). CDR3: CASSQRASGNTGELFF. In DNA, the CDR3 is TGTGCCAGCAGCCAACGGGCTAGCGGGAACACCGGGGAGCTGTTTTTT.

This sequence joins TRBV9 and TRBJ2-3; 7 bases line up with TRBD2. Per the germline V gene, CDR1 is SGDLS and CDR2 is YYNGEE. The J segment lost 2 bases and the V segment lost 3 bases, leaving 3 bases of the junction unmatched. This CDR3 has 14 residues. The CDR3 protein is CASSAGTNTDTQYF. CDR3 nucleotide sequence: TGTGCCAGCAGCGCCGGGACTAACACAGATACGCAGTATTTT.